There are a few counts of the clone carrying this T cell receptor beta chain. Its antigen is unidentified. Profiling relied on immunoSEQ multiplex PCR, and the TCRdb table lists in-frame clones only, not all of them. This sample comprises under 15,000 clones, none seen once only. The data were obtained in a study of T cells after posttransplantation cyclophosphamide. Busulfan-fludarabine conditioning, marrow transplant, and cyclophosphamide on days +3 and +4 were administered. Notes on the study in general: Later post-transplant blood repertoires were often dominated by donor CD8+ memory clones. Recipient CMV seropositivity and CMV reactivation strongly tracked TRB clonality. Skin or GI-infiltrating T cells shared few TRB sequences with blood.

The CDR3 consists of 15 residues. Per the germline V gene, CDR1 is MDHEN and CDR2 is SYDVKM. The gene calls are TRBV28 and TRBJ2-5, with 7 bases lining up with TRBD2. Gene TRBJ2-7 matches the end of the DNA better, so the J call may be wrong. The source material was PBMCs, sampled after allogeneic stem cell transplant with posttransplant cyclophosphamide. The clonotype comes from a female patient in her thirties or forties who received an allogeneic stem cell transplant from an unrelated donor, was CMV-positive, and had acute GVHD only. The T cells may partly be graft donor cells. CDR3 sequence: CASGGWGGRGNEQYF. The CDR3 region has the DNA TGTGCCAGCGGAGGTTGGGGCGGGAGAGGAAACGAGCAGTACTTC.